The 8 T cell receptor beta chains below come from one sample, sequenced in a study of cytomegalovirus exposure and HLA in healthy donors. Primers: 60 Vbeta forward and 13 Jbeta reverse. Sequenced by immunoSEQ multiplex PCR; TCRdb stores in-frame clones only, minus some. The sample includes 200,000 or so clones, more than 80% of them seen just once. The specimen was PBMCs. The receptors shown here come from a woman in her forties or fifties in good health and CMV-seropositive.

The CDR3 nucleotides are TGTGCCAGCTCACCACGCTTATCTGTAGCGGGGGACCTCCAAGAGACCCAGTACTTC. Amino acid sequence: CASSPRLSVAGDLQETQYF. The gene calls are TRBV18 and TRBJ2-5; 9 bases line up with TRBD2. The CDR3 loop spans 19 amino acids. From germline, CDR1 is KGHSH and CDR2 LQKENI. The V and J ends lost 1 base and 1 base, in that order; junction bases with no gene match: 13. The complete variable domain, with remaining parts taken from reference TRBV18 and TRBJ2-5, reads NAGVMQNPRHLVRRRGQEARLRCSPMKGHSHVYWYRQLPEEGLKFMVYLQKENIIDESGMPKERFSAEFPKEGPSILRIQQVVRGDSAAYFCASSPRLSVAGDLQETQYFGPGTRLLVL.

This clone showed up just a few times. The rearrangement uses TRBV2 and TRBJ2-6; 8 nucleotides agree with TRBD2. V was pared by 8 bases and J by 0 bases, with 6 bases of the junction left unmatched. CDR3 size: 16 residues. CDR1 is SNHLY and CDR2 is FYNNEI in the germline V gene. This CDR3 is CASLAGQGSGANVLTF. The CDR3 DNA is TGTGCCAGCTTAGCGGGGCAAGGCTCTGGGGCCAACGTCCTGACTTTC.

This clone has just one count. The gene calls are TRBV29-1 and TRBJ1-2; D is possibly TRBD1 (5 bases). This CDR3 has 12 amino acids. Trimming shortened V by 7 bases and J by 6 bases, and 15 bases separated the two germline ends. CDR1 is SQVTM, CDR2 ANQGSEA, per germline. The CDR3 is CSGELSGNGYTF. The CDR3 bases are TGCAGCGGCGAGCTATCAGGGAATGGCTACACCTTC.

V and J are TRBV6-1 and TRBJ1-6; possible D gene TRBD1, 6 bases. V gave up 5 bases and J gave up 9 bases, with 14 bases separating them. This CDR3 has 14 amino acids. Germline loops: CDR1 MNHNS, CDR2 SASEGT. The DNA for the CDR3 is TGTGCCAGCAGTTCACGGGTAGGGGGTTCACCCCTCCACTTT. It yields the protein CASSSRVGGSPLHF.

V and J are TRBV7-3 and TRBJ1-1, with 8 bases matching TRBD1. The CDR3 contains 13 residues. Trimming took 5 bases from V and 3 from J; bases not matched to a gene: 2. Germline CDR1 is SGHTA and CDR2 is FQGTGA. The CDR3 is CASSTQGDTEAFF. The CDR3 DNA is TGTGCCAGCAGCACACAGGGGGACACTGAAGCTTTCTTT.

This chain uses TRBV5-1 with TRBJ2-5; possible D gene TRBD1, 6 bases. Germline CDR1 and CDR2: SGHRS and YFSETQ. The CDR3 has 13 amino acids. V shed 2 bases and J shed 3 bases, with 8 bases lying between them. In DNA form, the CDR3 reads TGCGCCAGCAGCTTCGACAGGAAAGAGACCCAGTACTTC. It encodes CASSFDRKETQYF.

The chain joins TRBV6-5 to TRBJ1-1; 8 positions match TRBD1. Looked up from germline, CDR1 is MNHEY and CDR2 is SVGAGI. J was trimmed by 1 base and V by 11 bases; bases with no gene match: 9. CDR3 length equals 14 residues. In DNA, the CDR3 is TGTGCCGTTCAGGGGGCTCTTGGGAACACTGAAGCTTTCTTT. Its protein is CAVQGALGNTEAFF.

Concerning this clone itself: A junction end diverges from the germline sequence, so it may reflect a read error. This sequence joins TRBV5-1 and TRBJ2-7; D may be TRBD2 (5 bases). This CDR3 is 12 amino acids long. The germline gives CDR1 SGHRS, CDR2 YFSETQ. The CDR3 spells CASSAGTYEQYF. CDR3 DNA sequence: TGTGCCAGCAGCGCCGGGACCTACGAGCAGTACTTC.